The entry below gives a single T cell receptor (beta chain) sequence along with its context. These data belong to a study of blood T cells in healthy people across ages. Overall study context: About one barcoded TCR beta cDNA was captured per two T cells.

A sample-barcoded 5' primer and a J-beta primer mix were used in a second PCR of roughly 6 to 12 cycles. Each CDR3 protein is one row after TCRdb ran MiXCR on the 5' RACE reads. Of hundreds of thousands of distinct CDR3 sequences listed, under 35% are singletons. Looked up from germline, CDR1 is SGHAT and CDR2 is FQNNGV. J was trimmed by 4 bases and V by 2 bases; bases with no gene match: 21. The CDR3 totals 21 residues. The donors, all healthy, were Caucasians living in Russia, aged roughly 6 to 100. The genes are TRBV11-2 and TRBJ2-1; 9 positions agree with TRBD2. The sample was blood. This TCR was recovered from a woman aged 80 or older in good health. The CDR3 DNA follows: TGTGCCAGCAGCTTACTCTTCCCCCAGCTAGCGGGGTCTAGGACATACAATGAGCAGTTCTTC. Amino acids: CASSLLFPQLAGSRTYNEQFF. Full variable domain (outside the CDR3, taken from reference TRBV11-2 and TRBJ2-1): EAGVAQSPRYKIIEKRQSVAFWCNPISGHATLYWYQQILGQGPKLLIQFQNNGVVDDSQLPKDRFSAERLKGVDSTLKIQPAKLEDSAVYLCASSLLFPQLAGSRTYNEQFFGPGTRLTVL.